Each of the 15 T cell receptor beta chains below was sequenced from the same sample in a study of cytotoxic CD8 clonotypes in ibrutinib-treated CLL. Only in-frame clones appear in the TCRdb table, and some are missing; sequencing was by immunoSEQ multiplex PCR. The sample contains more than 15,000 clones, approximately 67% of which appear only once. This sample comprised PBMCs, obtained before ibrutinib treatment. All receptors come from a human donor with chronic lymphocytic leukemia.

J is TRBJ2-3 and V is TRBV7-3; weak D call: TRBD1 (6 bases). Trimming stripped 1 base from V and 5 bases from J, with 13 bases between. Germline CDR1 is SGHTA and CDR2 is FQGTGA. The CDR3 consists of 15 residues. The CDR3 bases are TGTGCCAGCAGCTTAAACCAGGGGTCATTAGATACGCAGTATTTT. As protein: CASSLNQGSLDTQYF.

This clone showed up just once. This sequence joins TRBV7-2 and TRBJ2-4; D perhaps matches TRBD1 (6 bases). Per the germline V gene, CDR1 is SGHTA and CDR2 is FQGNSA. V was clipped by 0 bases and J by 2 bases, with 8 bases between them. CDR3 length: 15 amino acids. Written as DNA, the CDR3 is TGTGCCAGCAGCTTAGCGGGGGCGACCAAAAACATTCAGTACTTC. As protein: CASSLAGATKNIQYF.

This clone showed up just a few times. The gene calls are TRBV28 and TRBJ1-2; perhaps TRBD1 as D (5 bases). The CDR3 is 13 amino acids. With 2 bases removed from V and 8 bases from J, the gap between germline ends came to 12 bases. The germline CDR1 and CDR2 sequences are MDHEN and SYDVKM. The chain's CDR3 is CASSLHKGKGYTF. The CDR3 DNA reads TGTGCCAGCAGTTTACATAAGGGGAAGGGCTACACCTTC.

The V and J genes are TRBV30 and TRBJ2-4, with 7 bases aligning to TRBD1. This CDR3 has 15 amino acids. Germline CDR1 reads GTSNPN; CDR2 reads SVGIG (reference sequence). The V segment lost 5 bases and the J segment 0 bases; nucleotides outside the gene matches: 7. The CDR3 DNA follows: TGTGCCTGGGGTACGGGACAGCTAGCCAAAAACATTCAGTACTTC. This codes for CAWGTGQLAKNIQYF.

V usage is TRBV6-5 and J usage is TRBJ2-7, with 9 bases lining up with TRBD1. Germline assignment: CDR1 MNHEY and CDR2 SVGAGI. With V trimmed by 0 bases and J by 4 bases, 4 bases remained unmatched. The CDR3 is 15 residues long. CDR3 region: CASSYSKDRGYEQYF. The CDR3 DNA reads TGTGCCAGCAGTTACTCGAAGGACAGGGGATACGAGCAGTACTTC.

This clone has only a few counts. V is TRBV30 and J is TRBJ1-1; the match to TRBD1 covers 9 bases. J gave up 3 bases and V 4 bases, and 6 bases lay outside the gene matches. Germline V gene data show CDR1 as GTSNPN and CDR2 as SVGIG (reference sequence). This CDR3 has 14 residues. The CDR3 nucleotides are TGTGCCTGGAACCGGGACAGGGAGGACACTGAAGCTTTCTTT. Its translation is CAWNRDREDTEAFF.

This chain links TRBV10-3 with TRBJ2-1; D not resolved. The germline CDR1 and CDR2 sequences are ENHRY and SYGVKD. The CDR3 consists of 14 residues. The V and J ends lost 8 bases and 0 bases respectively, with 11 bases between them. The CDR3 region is CAIGGRSSYNEQFF. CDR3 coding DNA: TGTGCCATCGGCGGCAGGAGCTCCTACAATGAGCAGTTCTTC.

DNA for the CDR3: TGTGCCAGCAGTTTCGTGACGGATAGAAATCAGCCCCAGCATTTT. It codes for CASSFVTDRNQPQHF. The gene calls are TRBV28 and TRBJ1-5, with D hard to call. V dropped 3 bases and J dropped 4 bases, with 13 bases sitting between them. The CDR3 covers 15 residues. Germline loops: CDR1 MDHEN, CDR2 SYDVKM.

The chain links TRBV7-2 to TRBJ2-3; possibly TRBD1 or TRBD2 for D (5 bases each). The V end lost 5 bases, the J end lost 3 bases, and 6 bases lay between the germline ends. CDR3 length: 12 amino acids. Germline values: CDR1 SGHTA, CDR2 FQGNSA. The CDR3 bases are TGTGCCAGCAGCGGGGGAACAGATACGCAGTATTTT. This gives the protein CASSGGTDTQYF.

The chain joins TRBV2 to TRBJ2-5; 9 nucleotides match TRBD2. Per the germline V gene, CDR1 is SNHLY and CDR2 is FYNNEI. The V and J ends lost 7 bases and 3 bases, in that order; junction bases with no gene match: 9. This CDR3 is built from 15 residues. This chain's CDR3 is CASTREGLAKETQYF. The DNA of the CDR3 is TGTGCCAGCACCCGTGAAGGACTAGCGAAAGAGACCCAGTACTTC.

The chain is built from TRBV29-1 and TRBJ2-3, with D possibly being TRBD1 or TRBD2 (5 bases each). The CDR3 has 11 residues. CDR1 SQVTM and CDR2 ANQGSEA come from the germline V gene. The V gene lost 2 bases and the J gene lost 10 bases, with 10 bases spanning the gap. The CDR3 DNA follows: TGCAGCGTTGAATTTGGGGGACCGCAGTATTTT. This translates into CSVEFGGPQYF.

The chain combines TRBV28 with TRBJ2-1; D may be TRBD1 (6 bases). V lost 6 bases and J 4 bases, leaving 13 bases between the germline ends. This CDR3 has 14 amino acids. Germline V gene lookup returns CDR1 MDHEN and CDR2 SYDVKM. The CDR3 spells CASSVGTTYNEQFF. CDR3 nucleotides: TGTGCCAGCAGCGTCGGGACAACATACAATGAGCAGTTCTTC.

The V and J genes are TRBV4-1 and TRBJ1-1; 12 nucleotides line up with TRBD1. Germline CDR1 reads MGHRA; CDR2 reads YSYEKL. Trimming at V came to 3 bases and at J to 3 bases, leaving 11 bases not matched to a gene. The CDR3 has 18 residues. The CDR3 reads CASSHPKGQGAVDTEAFF. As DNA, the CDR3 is TGCGCCAGCAGCCACCCAAAGGGACAGGGGGCTGTCGACACTGAAGCTTTCTTT.

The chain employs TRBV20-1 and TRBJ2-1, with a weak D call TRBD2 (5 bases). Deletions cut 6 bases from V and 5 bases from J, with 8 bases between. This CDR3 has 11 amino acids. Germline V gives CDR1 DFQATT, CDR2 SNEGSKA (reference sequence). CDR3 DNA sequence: TGCAGTGCGGGAGTGGACAATGAGCAGTTCTTC. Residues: CSAGVDNEQFF.

This CDR3 reads CASSPSPETQYF. The DNA of the CDR3 is TGTGCCAGCTCACCTTCCCCAGAGACCCAGTACTTC. The chain uses TRBV18 and TRBJ2-5; D unresolved. V was pared by 3 bases and J by 4 bases, with 6 bases between. CDR3 length equals 12 residues. In germline, CDR1 is KGHSH, CDR2 LQKENI.